This TCR beta chain was identified during a study of blood T cell repertoires in COVID-19. Whole-study context: The origin of the acute and convalescent COVID-19 samples was the United States, Italy and Spain. PBMCs, B-cell-depleted T cells, or T cells provided the cDNA or gDNA that made up the material.

Concerning this clone: The junction shows a germline mismatch at one end, possibly a read error.

As processed by the authors: Reference gene primers were amplified, and this amplification served to estimate nucleated cell counts. Clones were read by immunoSEQ multiplex PCR, and TCRdb kept only the in-frame ones, dropping some. Clonal size and the V and J genes are those of that table, whereas D and trimming came from the DNA. The sample records around 30,000 clones, just under 95% being singletons. Germline CDR1 is WSHSY and CDR2 is SAAADI. This CDR3 contains 14 residues. The sequence came from a human donor with active COVID-19. The donor label of this sample is uncertain. The chain combines TRBV10-2 with TRBJ2-7; the D gene is possibly TRBD1 (6 bases). The sequencing sample was made of peripheral blood. This chain's CDR3 is CAISSGQGTYEQYF. The CDR3, as DNA: TGCGCCATCAGTTCGGGACAAGGAACCTACGAGCAGTACTTC.